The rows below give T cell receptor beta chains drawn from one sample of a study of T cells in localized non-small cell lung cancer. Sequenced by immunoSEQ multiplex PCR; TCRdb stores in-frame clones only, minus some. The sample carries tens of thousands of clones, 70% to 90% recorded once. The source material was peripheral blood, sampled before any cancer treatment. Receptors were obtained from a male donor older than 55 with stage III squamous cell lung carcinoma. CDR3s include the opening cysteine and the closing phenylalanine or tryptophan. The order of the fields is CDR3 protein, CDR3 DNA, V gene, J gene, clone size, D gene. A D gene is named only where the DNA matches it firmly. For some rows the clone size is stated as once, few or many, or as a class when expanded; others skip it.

cdr3_aa: CASRMNTEAFF
cdr3_nt: TGTGCCAGCAGGATGAACACTGAAGCTTTCTTT
v_call: TRBV6-5
j_call: TRBJ1-1
clone_size: .
d_call: .

cdr3_aa: CASSPGTPNSYGQYF
cdr3_nt: TGTGCCAGCAGCCCCGGGACACCGAACTCCTACGGGCAGTACTTC
v_call: TRBV5-4
j_call: TRBJ2-7
clone_size: .
d_call: .

cdr3_aa: CASSHRGQIYEQYF
cdr3_nt: TGTGCCAGCAGCCACCGGGGACAGATCTACGAGCAGTACTTC
v_call: TRBV7-9
j_call: TRBJ2-7
clone_size: .
d_call: TRBD1

cdr3_aa: CASSVGGNIQYF
cdr3_nt: TGTGCCAGCAGCGTCGGAGGAAACATTCAGTACTTC
v_call: TRBV9
j_call: TRBJ2-4
clone_size: .
d_call: .

cdr3_aa: CASSLSGSGELFF
cdr3_nt: TGTGCCAGCAGCTTATCGGGGTCCGGGGAGCTGTTTTTT
v_call: TRBV7-7
j_call: TRBJ2-2
clone_size: .
d_call: .

cdr3_aa: CASSLGTWDEKLFF
cdr3_nt: TGTGCCAGCAGCTTAGGGACATGGGATGAAAAACTGTTTTTT
v_call: TRBV7-8
j_call: TRBJ1-4
clone_size: .
d_call: .

cdr3_aa: CASSPSVSTNEKLFF
cdr3_nt: TGTGCCAGCTCACCATCAGTTTCTACTAATGAAAAACTGTTTTTT
v_call: TRBV18
j_call: TRBJ1-4
clone_size: once
d_call: .

cdr3_aa: CASTPGGGETQYF
cdr3_nt: TGTGCCAGCACCCCCGGAGGGGGAGAGACCCAGTACTTC
v_call: TRBV9
j_call: TRBJ2-5
clone_size: once
d_call: .

cdr3_aa: CASRRSPGTGSYTGELFF
cdr3_nt: TGTGCCAGCAGACGGTCTCCCGGGACAGGGTCGTACACCGGGGAGCTGTTTTTT
v_call: TRBV7-2
j_call: TRBJ2-2
clone_size: .
d_call: TRBD1

cdr3_aa: CASTGRPSGIDTQYF
cdr3_nt: TGTGCCAGCACGGGCAGGCCTTCAGGAATAGATACGCAGTATTTT
v_call: TRBV5-4
j_call: TRBJ2-3
clone_size: .
d_call: .

cdr3_aa: CATSRDYPTGGKEKLFF
cdr3_nt: TGTGCCACCAGCAGAGATTACCCGACAGGGGGCAAGGAAAAACTGTTTTTT
v_call: TRBV15
j_call: TRBJ1-4
clone_size: .
d_call: TRBD1

cdr3_aa: CASSKGTDPDTQYF
cdr3_nt: TGTGCCAGCAGCAAAGGGACAGATCCAGATACGCAGTATTTT
v_call: TRBV21-1
j_call: TRBJ2-3
clone_size: few
d_call: .

cdr3_aa: CASILNSGNTIYF
cdr3_nt: TGTGCCAGCATCCTCAACTCTGGAAACACCATATATTTT
v_call: TRBV2
j_call: TRBJ1-3
clone_size: .
d_call: .

cdr3_aa: CASSDGQGYSPLHF
cdr3_nt: TGTGCCAGCAGTGATGGACAGGGATATTCACCCCTCCACTTT
v_call: TRBV6-5
j_call: TRBJ1-6
clone_size: .
d_call: TRBD1

cdr3_aa: CASSMTGNGGELFF
cdr3_nt: TGTGCCAGCAGTATGACAGGGAACGGCGGGGAGCTGTTTTTT
v_call: TRBV27
j_call: TRBJ2-2
clone_size: .
d_call: TRBD1

cdr3_aa: CAISGDSLYGYTF
cdr3_nt: TGTGCCATCAGCGGGGACAGCCTCTATGGCTACACCTTC
v_call: TRBV10-3
j_call: TRBJ1-2
clone_size: .
d_call: TRBD1

cdr3_aa: CASGPGTGRQETQYF
cdr3_nt: TGTGCTAGTGGCCCAGGGACAGGGAGACAAGAGACCCAGTACTTC
v_call: TRBV12-5
j_call: TRBJ2-5
clone_size: .
d_call: TRBD1

cdr3_aa: CASSVNRGGLNYGYTF
cdr3_nt: TGTGCCAGCAGCGTGAACAGGGGGGGACTTAACTATGGCTACACCTTC
v_call: TRBV5-5
j_call: TRBJ1-2
clone_size: .
d_call: TRBD1

cdr3_aa: CASSMGLAGVTDTQYF
cdr3_nt: TGCGCCAGCAGCATGGGACTAGCGGGAGTAACAGATACGCAGTATTTT
v_call: TRBV5-1
j_call: TRBJ2-3
clone_size: .
d_call: TRBD2

cdr3_aa: CASTVDGVAKNIQYF
cdr3_nt: TGTGCCAGCACCGTTGACGGGGTAGCCAAAAACATTCAGTACTTC
v_call: TRBV11-2
j_call: TRBJ2-4
clone_size: .
d_call: .

cdr3_aa: CASSKRDASNGGYTF
cdr3_nt: TGTGCCAGCAGCAAACGGGACGCATCCAATGGGGGCTACACCTTC
v_call: TRBV7-9
j_call: TRBJ1-2
clone_size: .
d_call: .

cdr3_aa: CASSARRGGDNSPLHF
cdr3_nt: TGTGCCAGCTCCGCAAGACGCGGAGGGGATAATTCACCCCTCCACTTT
v_call: TRBV18
j_call: TRBJ1-6
clone_size: .
d_call: .

cdr3_aa: CASRPGHKLETQYF
cdr3_nt: TGTGCCAGTAGACCGGGACATAAACTAGAGACCCAGTACTTC
v_call: TRBV19
j_call: TRBJ2-5
clone_size: .
d_call: .

cdr3_aa: CSAYLAGKSDEQFF
cdr3_nt: TGCAGCGCCTATTTAGCGGGAAAATCGGATGAGCAGTTCTTC
v_call: TRBV29-1
j_call: TRBJ2-1
clone_size: .
d_call: TRBD2

cdr3_aa: CASSIEVYQPQHF
cdr3_nt: TGTGCCAGTAGTATTGAGGTTTATCAGCCCCAGCATTTT
v_call: TRBV19
j_call: TRBJ1-5
clone_size: .
d_call: .

cdr3_aa: CAWTAQANYGYTF
cdr3_nt: TGTGCCTGGACAGCCCAAGCTAACTATGGCTACACCTTC
v_call: TRBV30
j_call: TRBJ1-2
clone_size: .
d_call: .

cdr3_aa: CASSQDRWAFTDTQYF
cdr3_nt: TGCGCCAGCAGCCAAGATAGGTGGGCTTTCACAGATACGCAGTATTTT
v_call: TRBV4-3
j_call: TRBJ2-3
clone_size: .
d_call: .

cdr3_aa: CASGLVLGGYEKLFF
cdr3_nt: TGTGCTAGTGGTTTGGTACTAGGAGGGTACGAAAAACTGTTTTTT
v_call: TRBV12-5
j_call: TRBJ1-4
clone_size: .
d_call: .

cdr3_aa: CASNNARTGFEKLFF
cdr3_nt: TGTGCCAGTAACAACGCCCGGACAGGGTTTGAAAAACTGTTTTTT
v_call: TRBV5-8
j_call: TRBJ1-4
clone_size: once
d_call: TRBD1

cdr3_aa: CASSEAQSSYNSPLHF
cdr3_nt: TGTGCCAGCAGTGAGGCACAGAGCTCCTATAATTCACCCCTCCACTTT
v_call: TRBV25-1
j_call: TRBJ1-6
clone_size: .
d_call: .

cdr3_aa: CASSYGQAARGLVTF
cdr3_nt: TGTGCCAGCAGTTACGGGCAGGCAGCCCGAGGATTGGTCACCTTC
v_call: TRBV6-5
j_call: TRBJ1-2
clone_size: .
d_call: .

cdr3_aa: CASSPPSGTGAYEQYF
cdr3_nt: TGTGCCAGCTCACCACCTTCCGGGACAGGCGCCTACGAGCAGTACTTC
v_call: TRBV18
j_call: TRBJ2-7
clone_size: once
d_call: TRBD1

cdr3_aa: CASRGGQEEHGYTF
cdr3_nt: TGTGCCAGCAGAGGAGGTCAGGAAGAACATGGCTACACCTTC
v_call: TRBV6-1
j_call: TRBJ1-2
clone_size: .
d_call: .

cdr3_aa: CASSLVVASGLTLIRF
cdr3_nt: TGTGCCAGCAGCTTGGTGGTTGCTAGCGGCCTCACCCTGATCAGATTC
v_call: TRBV5-8
j_call: TRBJ2-7
clone_size: .
d_call: TRBD2

cdr3_aa: CASGGDIGANVLTF
cdr3_nt: TGTGCCAGCGGGGGGGACATCGGGGCCAACGTCCTGACTTTC
v_call: TRBV6-5
j_call: TRBJ2-6
clone_size: .
d_call: .

cdr3_aa: CASSGGTGFYEQYF
cdr3_nt: TGTGCCAGCAGTGGGGGGACAGGATTCTACGAGCAGTACTTC
v_call: TRBV6-5
j_call: TRBJ2-7
clone_size: .
d_call: TRBD1

cdr3_aa: CASSQSQGSPLHF
cdr3_nt: TGCGCCAGCAGCCAATCGCAGGGGTCACCCCTCCACTTT
v_call: TRBV4-1
j_call: TRBJ1-6
clone_size: .
d_call: .

cdr3_aa: CASSFDRVGGYTF
cdr3_nt: TGTGCCAGCAGTTTCGACAGGGTGGGAGGCTACACCTTC
v_call: TRBV6-6
j_call: TRBJ1-2
clone_size: .
d_call: TRBD1

cdr3_aa: CASSKKGSGANVLTF
cdr3_nt: TGTGCCAGTAGTAAGAAGGGCTCTGGGGCCAACGTCCTGACTTTC
v_call: TRBV19
j_call: TRBJ2-6
clone_size: .
d_call: .

cdr3_aa: CASSATESEQFF
cdr3_nt: TGTGCCAGCAGTGCGACAGAGAGTGAGCAGTTCTTC
v_call: TRBV6-6
j_call: TRBJ2-1
clone_size: .
d_call: .

cdr3_aa: CASSLVSGKNTEAFF
cdr3_nt: TGCGCCAGCAGCTTGGTATCGGGGAAGAACACTGAAGCTTTCTTT
v_call: TRBV5-1
j_call: TRBJ1-1
clone_size: .
d_call: .

cdr3_aa: CAISDDLTGYTF
cdr3_nt: TGTGCCATCAGTGACGACCTGACGGGCTACACCTTC
v_call: TRBV10-3
j_call: TRBJ1-2
clone_size: few
d_call: .

cdr3_aa: CASSPAGRGGYNEQFF
cdr3_nt: TGTGCCAGCAGCCCGGCGGGGCGGGGGGGCTACAATGAGCAGTTCTTC
v_call: TRBV4-2
j_call: TRBJ2-1
clone_size: .
d_call: TRBD2

cdr3_aa: CASSLNGLPRETQYF
cdr3_nt: TGTGCCAGCAGCTTAAACGGACTTCCTCGAGAGACCCAGTACTTC
v_call: TRBV7-3
j_call: TRBJ2-5
clone_size: .
d_call: .

cdr3_aa: CASSPGLAGATDTQYF
cdr3_nt: TGTGCCAGTAGTCCTGGACTAGCGGGAGCCACAGATACGCAGTATTTT
v_call: TRBV19
j_call: TRBJ2-3
clone_size: .
d_call: TRBD2

cdr3_aa: CAWSVRELVGTDTQYF
cdr3_nt: TGTGCCTGGAGTGTACGCGAGCTGGTGGGCACAGATACGCAGTATTTT
v_call: TRBV30
j_call: TRBJ2-3
clone_size: .
d_call: .

cdr3_aa: CASSQDTDQDYGYTF
cdr3_nt: TGCGCCAGCAGCCAAGATACAGATCAGGACTATGGCTACACCTTC
v_call: TRBV4-3
j_call: TRBJ1-2
clone_size: .
d_call: .

cdr3_aa: CASGVGNLAQHF
cdr3_nt: TGTGCCAGCGGAGTCGGCAACCTCGCCCAGCATTTT
v_call: TRBV28
j_call: TRBJ1-5
clone_size: .
d_call: .

cdr3_aa: CASGPPPGLTSPYEQFF
cdr3_nt: TGTGCTAGTGGTCCCCCCCCCGGGCTTACCTCCCCATATGAGCAGTTCTTC
v_call: TRBV12-5
j_call: TRBJ2-1
clone_size: once
d_call: .

cdr3_aa: CASSLGTVSSTDTQYF
cdr3_nt: TGTGCCAGCAGCTTAGGAACAGTATCTAGCACAGATACGCAGTATTTT
v_call: TRBV7-6
j_call: TRBJ2-3
clone_size: .
d_call: .